The rows below give T cell receptor beta chains drawn from one sample of a study of blood T cell repertoires in COVID-19. Sequencing used immunoSEQ multiplex PCR; TCRdb keeps in-frame clones, though not all of them. Of 200,000 to 250,000 clones listed, less than 90% are singletons. The sequenced sample was peripheral blood. The receptors shown here come from a man aged 30-40 years with active or convalescent COVID-19. CDR3s include the opening cysteine and the closing phenylalanine or tryptophan.

v_call	j_call	cdr3_aa
TRBV6-6	TRBJ2-2	CASSYQGANTGELFF
TRBV11-3	TRBJ2-7	CASSFRDRGHWEQYF
TRBV15	TRBJ2-3	CATSSLKGQTSTDTQYF
TRBV6-5	TRBJ1-5	CASRKQGGGNQPQHF
TRBV18	TRBJ2-1	CASSPPWTTYNEQFF
TRBV4-2	TRBJ2-1	CASSLQGVGGGNEQFF
TRBV10-3	TRBJ1-2	CAISEGPGSYGYTF
TRBV6-5	TRBJ2-3	CASTGLAQKATQYF
TRBV2	TRBJ2-2	CASSLAGAPNTGELFF
TRBV5-1	TRBJ2-7	CASSDPGQGYEQYF
TRBV30	TRBJ1-5	CAWSSGGLGNQPQHF
TRBV3-1/TRBV3-2	TRBJ2-3	CASNSNGADTQYF
TRBV6-6	TRBJ2-7	CASSFDSLTYEQYF
TRBV5-6	TRBJ1-2	CASSQPTGPEGYGYTF
TRBV7-2	TRBJ2-5	CASSLILTGLRGETQYF
TRBV6-5	TRBJ1-2	CASRVPEGNYGYTF
TRBV5-1	TRBJ2-7	CASSLGAGNGHEQYF
TRBV5-1	TRBJ2-2	CASGQGVNTGELFF
TRBV27	TRBJ1-5	CASGQFSNQPQHF
TRBV27	TRBJ2-2	CASSLHTGELFF
TRBV7-2	TRBJ2-7	CASRFGGASEQYF
TRBV5-1	TRBJ2-4	CASSLAARGIENIQYF
TRBV4-1	TRBJ1-2	CASSQVGQSPGYTF
TRBV29-1	TRBJ2-1	CSVEDGQGFEQFF
TRBV27	TRBJ2-5	CASSLRTSGGRQETQYF
TRBV15	TRBJ1-4	CATSRRQGPVLEKLFF
TRBV27	TRBJ2-7	CASSQTREEQYF
TRBV5-6	TRBJ1-6	CASSSTGTGVLPLHF
TRBV23-1	TRBJ2-5	CASSQPPPGELQETQYF
TRBV5-1	TRBJ2-7	CASSDRGTYEQYF
TRBV7-8	TRBJ1-3	CASSLAYRGSGNTIYF
TRBV19	TRBJ2-1	CASSPTSGRGSNEQFF
TRBV4-1	TRBJ1-1	CASSQDRGLLTEAFF
TRBV4-3	TRBJ2-3	CASSRLGGLTSTDTQYF
TRBV11-3	TRBJ1-1	CASSLKGDGTEAFF
TRBV11-3	TRBJ1-3	CASSTTQGSGNTIYF
TRBV7-6	TRBJ2-7	CASSPQGGQALREQYF
TRBV12-3/TRBV12-4	TRBJ2-1	CASSLAGGKFF
TRBV30	TRBJ1-6	CAWEKPGQGISPLHF
TRBV18	TRBJ1-2	CASSPYNRGGDGYTF
TRBV19	TRBJ1-4	CASRAGVEKLFF
TRBV9	TRBJ2-1	CASSNPHLVAGIPREGEYNEQFF
TRBV4-1	TRBJ2-7	CASSLLYGTESYEQYF
TRBV5-5	TRBJ2-7	CASRPGQSSYEQYF
TRBV30	TRBJ1-2	CAWSVEGGLGYTF
TRBV11-2	TRBJ1-1	CASSAATGSEAFF
TRBV5-1	TRBJ2-1	CASSLPGQGYNEQFF
TRBV24-1	TRBJ1-3	CATSDSRGWGNTIYF
TRBV6-5	TRBJ2-3	CASSYSRLATDTQYF
TRBV6-4	TRBJ2-1	CASSTSGGGTYNEQFF
TRBV4-2	TRBJ2-3	CASSQRGGGGTDTQYF
TRBV7-2	TRBJ1-1	CASSLGDHQREEAFF
TRBV7-9	TRBJ2-7	CASSFGLAGGEQYF
TRBV5-4	TRBJ2-3	CATERGGTDTQYF
TRBV6-6	TRBJ1-1	CASRQGRSLDTEAFF
TRBV14	TRBJ2-5	CASSQALAGQETQYF
TRBV9	TRBJ2-3	CASSPSGTSGTDTQYF